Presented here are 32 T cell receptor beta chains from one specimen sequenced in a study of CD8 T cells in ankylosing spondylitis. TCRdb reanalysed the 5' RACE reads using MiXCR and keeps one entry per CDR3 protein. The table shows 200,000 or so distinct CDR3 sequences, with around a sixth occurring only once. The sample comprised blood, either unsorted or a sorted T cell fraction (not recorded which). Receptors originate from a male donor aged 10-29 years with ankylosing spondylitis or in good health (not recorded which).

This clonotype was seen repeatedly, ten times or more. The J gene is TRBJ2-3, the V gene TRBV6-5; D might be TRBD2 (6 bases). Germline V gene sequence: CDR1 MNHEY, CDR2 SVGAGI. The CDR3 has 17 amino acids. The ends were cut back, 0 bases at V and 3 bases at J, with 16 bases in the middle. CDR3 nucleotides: TGTGCCAGCAGTTACTCCCCCTCTGGAGGGAGTACAGATACGCAGTATTTT. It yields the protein CASSYSPSGGSTDTQYF.

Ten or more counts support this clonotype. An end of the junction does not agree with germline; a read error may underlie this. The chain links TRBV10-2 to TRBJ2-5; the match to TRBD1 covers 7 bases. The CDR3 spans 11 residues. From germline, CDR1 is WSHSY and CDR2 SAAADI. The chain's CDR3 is CASRIGTAQHF. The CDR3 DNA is TGCGCCAGCCGTATCGGGACAGCCCAACATTTC.

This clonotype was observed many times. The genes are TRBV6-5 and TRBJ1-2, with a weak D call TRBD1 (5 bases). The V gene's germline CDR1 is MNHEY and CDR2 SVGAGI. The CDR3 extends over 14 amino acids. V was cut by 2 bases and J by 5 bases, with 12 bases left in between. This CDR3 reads CASSYGAEGYGYTF. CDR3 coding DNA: TGTGCCAGCAGTTACGGAGCAGAGGGGTATGGCTACACCTTC.

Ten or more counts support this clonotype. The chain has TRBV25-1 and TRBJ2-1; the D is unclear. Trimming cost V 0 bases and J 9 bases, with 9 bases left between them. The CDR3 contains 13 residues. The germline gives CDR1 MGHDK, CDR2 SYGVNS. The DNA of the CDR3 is TGTGCCAGCAGTGAATATGCCGCCTCTGAGCAGTTCTTC. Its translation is CASSEYAASEQFF.

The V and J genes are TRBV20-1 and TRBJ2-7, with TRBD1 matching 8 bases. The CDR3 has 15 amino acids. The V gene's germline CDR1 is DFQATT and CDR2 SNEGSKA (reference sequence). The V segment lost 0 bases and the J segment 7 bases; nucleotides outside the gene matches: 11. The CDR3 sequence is CSAREFGQGIREQYF. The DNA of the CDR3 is TGCAGTGCTAGAGAATTCGGACAGGGAATAAGAGAGCAGTACTTC.

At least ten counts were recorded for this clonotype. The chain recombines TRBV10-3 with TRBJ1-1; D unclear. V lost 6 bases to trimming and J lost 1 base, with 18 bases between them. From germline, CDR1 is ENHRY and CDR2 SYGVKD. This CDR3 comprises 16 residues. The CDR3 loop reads CAISGLGGPSNTEAFF. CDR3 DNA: TGTGCCATCAGCGGGCTGGGAGGACCATCGAACACTGAAGCTTTCTTT.

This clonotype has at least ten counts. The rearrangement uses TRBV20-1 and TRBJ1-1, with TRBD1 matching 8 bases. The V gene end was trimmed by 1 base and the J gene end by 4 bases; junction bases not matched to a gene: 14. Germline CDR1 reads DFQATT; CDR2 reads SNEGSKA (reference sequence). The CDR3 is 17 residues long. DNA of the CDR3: TGCAGTGCTAGAGCAGTGGGCAGGGGGCTAGTTGGCACTGAAGCTTTCTTT. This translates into CSARAVGRGLVGTEAFF.

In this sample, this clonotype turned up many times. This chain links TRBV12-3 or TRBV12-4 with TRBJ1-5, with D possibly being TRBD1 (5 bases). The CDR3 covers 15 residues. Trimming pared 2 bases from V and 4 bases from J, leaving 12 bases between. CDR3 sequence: CASSLIGGGNQPQHF. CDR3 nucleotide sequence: TGTGCCAGCAGTTTAATCGGGGGGGGAAATCAGCCCCAGCATTTT.

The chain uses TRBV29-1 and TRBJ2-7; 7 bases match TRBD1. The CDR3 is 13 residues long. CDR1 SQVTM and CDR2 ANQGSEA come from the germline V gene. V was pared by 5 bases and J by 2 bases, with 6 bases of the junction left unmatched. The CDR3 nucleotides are TGCAGCGTTCTTGCAGGGGGAGCCTACGAGCAGTACTTC. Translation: CSVLAGGAYEQYF.

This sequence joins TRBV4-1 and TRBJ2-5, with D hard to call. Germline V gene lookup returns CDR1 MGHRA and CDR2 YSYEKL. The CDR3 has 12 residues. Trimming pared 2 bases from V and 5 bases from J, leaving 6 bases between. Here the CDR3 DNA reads TGCGCCAGCAGCCAACCTTATGAGACCCAGTACTTC. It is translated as CASSQPYETQYF.

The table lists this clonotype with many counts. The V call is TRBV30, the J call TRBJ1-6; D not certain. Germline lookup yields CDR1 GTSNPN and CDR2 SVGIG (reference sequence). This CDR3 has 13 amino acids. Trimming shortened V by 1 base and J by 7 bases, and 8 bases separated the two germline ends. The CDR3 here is CAWSGATNSPLHF. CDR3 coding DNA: TGTGCCTGGAGTGGGGCGACCAATTCACCCCTCCACTTT.

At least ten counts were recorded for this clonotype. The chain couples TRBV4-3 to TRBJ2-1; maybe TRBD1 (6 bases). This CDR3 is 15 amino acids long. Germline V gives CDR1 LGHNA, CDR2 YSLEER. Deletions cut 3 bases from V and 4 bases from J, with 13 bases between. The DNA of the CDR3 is TGCGCCAGCAGCCAGCAAAGGACAGAGTACAATGAGCAGTTCTTC. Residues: CASSQQRTEYNEQFF.

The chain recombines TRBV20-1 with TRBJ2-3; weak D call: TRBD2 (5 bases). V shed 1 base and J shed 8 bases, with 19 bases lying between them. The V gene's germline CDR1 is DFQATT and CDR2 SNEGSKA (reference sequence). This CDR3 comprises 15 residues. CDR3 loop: CSARVSGAEISTQYF. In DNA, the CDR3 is TGCAGTGCTAGAGTCTCCGGAGCGGAGATAAGTACGCAGTATTTT.

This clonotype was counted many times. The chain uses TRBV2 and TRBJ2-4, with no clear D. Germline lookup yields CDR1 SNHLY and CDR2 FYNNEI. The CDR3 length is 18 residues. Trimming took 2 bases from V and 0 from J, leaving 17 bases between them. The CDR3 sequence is CASSELGSGNLAKNIQYF. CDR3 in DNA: TGTGCCAGCAGTGAACTAGGTTCAGGCAACCTAGCCAAAAACATTCAGTACTTC. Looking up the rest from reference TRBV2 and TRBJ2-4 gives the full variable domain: EPEVTQTPSHQVTQMGQEVILRCVPISNHLYFYWYRQILGQKVEFLVSFYNNEISEKSEIFDDQFSVERPDGSNFTLKIRSTKLEDSAMYFCASSELGSGNLAKNIQYFGAGTRLSVL.

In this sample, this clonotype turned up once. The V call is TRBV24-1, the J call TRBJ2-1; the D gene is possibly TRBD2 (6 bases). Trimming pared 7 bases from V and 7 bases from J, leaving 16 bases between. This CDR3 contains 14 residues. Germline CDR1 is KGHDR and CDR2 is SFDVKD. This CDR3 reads CATRAREDGNEQFF. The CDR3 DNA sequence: TGTGCCACCAGGGCGAGGGAGGACGGTAATGAGCAGTTCTTC.

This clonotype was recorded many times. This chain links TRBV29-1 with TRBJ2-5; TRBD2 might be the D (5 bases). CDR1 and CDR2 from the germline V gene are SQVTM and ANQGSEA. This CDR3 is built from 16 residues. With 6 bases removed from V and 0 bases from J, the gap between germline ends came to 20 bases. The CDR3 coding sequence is TGCAGCGTCGTAGGACTTAAAGGACCGTACCAAGAGACCCAGTACTTC. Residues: CSVVGLKGPYQETQYF.

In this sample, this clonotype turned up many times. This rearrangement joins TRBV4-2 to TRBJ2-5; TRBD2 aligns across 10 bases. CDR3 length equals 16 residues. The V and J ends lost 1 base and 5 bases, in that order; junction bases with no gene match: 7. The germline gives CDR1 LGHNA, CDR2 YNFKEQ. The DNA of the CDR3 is TGTGCCAGCAGCCAAGGAGGAGCGGGAGGGACTGAGACCCAGTACTTC. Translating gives CASSQGGAGGTETQYF.

DNA for the CDR3: TGCAGCGTTGAGAAGGGTAGGGGGACCCCCTACGAGCAGTACTTC. Its protein product is CSVEKGRGTPYEQYF. The J gene is TRBJ2-7, the V gene TRBV29-1, with D perhaps matching TRBD1 (6 bases). Trimming pared 3 bases from V and 2 bases from J, leaving 17 bases between. CDR3 length: 15 amino acids. CDR1 SQVTM and CDR2 ANQGSEA come from the germline V gene.

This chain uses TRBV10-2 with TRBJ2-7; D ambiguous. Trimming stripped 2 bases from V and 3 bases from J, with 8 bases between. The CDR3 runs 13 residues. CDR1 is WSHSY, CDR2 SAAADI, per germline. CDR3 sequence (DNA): TGCGCCAGCAGTGAGGCAGTAAACTACGAGCAGTACGTC. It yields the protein CASSEAVNYEQYV.

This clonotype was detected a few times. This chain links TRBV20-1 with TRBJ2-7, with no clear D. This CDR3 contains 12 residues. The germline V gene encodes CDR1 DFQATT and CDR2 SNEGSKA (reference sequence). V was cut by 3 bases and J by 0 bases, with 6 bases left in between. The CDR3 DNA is TGCAGTGCTAGCTTCTCCTCCTACGAGCAGTACTTC. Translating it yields CSASFSSYEQYF.

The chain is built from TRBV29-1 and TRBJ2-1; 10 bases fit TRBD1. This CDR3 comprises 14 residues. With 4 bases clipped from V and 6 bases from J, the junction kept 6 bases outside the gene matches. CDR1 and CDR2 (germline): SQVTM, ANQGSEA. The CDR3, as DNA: TGCAGCGTTGCCGGGACAGGGGTCTTCAATGAGCAGTTCTTC. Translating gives CSVAGTGVFNEQFF.

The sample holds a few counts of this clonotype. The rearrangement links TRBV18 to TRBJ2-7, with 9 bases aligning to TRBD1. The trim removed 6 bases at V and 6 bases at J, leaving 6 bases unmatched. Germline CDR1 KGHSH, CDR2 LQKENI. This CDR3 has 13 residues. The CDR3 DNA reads TGTGCCAGCTCTCTTACAGGGGGCGGCGAGCAGTACGTC. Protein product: CASSLTGGGEQYV.

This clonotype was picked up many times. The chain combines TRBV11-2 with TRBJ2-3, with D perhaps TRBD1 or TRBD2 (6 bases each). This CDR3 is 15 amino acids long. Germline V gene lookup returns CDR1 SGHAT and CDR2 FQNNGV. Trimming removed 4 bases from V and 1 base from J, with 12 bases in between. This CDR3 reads CASSSQGTRTDTQYF. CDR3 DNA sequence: TGTGCCAGCAGCTCTCAGGGGACTCGCACAGATACGCAGTATTTT.

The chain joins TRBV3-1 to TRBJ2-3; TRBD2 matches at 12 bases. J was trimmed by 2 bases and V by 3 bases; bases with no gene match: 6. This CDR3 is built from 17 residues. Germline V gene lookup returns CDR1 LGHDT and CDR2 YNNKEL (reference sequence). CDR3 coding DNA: TGTGCCAGCAGCCACGGGACTAGCGGGCAAACCACAGATACGCAGTATTTT. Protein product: CASSHGTSGQTTDTQYF.

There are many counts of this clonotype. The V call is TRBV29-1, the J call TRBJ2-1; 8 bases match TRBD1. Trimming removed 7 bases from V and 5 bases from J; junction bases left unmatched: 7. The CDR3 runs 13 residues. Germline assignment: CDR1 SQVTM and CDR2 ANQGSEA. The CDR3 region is CSAPGQANNEQFF. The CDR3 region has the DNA TGCAGCGCCCCGGGACAGGCCAACAATGAGCAGTTCTTC.

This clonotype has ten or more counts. CDR3 amino acids: CASSRSGLTEQYV. The CDR3 nucleotides read TGTGCCAGCAGTCGATCCGGACTGACCGAGCAGTACGTC. The chain carries TRBV12-3 or TRBV12-4 and TRBJ2-7; weak D call: TRBD2 (5 bases). The length of the CDR3 is 13 residues. The ends were cut back, 5 bases at V and 6 bases at J, with 14 bases in the middle.

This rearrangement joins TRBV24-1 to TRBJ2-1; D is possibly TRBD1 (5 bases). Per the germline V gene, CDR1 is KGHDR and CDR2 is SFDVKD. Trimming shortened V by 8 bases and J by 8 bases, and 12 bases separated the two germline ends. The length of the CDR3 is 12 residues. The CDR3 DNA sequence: TGTGCCACCACAGGGTTGGGCGATGAGCAGTTCTTC. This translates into CATTGLGDEQFF.

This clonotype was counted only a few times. The CDR3: CASSLSTKGSIQYF. DNA of the CDR3: TGTGCCAGCAGTTTAAGCACCAAAGGTTCCATTCAGTACTTC. J is TRBJ2-4 and V is TRBV27; D is ambiguous. In germline, CDR1 is MNHEY, CDR2 SMNVEV (reference sequence). The CDR3 sequence is 14 residues long. Trimming removed 2 bases from V and 9 bases from J, with 14 bases in between.

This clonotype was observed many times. CDR3 region: CASRLAVGEETQYF. Here the CDR3 DNA reads TGCGCCAGCAGACTAGCTGTGGGTGAGGAGACCCAGTACTTC. This rearrangement joins TRBV5-1 to TRBJ2-5; perhaps TRBD2 as D (6 bases). Germline lookup yields CDR1 SGHRS and CDR2 YFSETQ. The CDR3 sequence is 14 residues long. Trimming removed 5 bases at V and 5 bases at J, with 16 bases between.

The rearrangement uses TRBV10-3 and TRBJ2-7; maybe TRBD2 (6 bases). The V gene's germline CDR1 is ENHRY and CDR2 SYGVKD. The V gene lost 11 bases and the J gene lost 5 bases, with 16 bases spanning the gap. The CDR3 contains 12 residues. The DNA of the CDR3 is TGTGCCTCCCACGGGGGAGGCAACGAGCAGTACGTC. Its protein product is CASHGGGNEQYV.

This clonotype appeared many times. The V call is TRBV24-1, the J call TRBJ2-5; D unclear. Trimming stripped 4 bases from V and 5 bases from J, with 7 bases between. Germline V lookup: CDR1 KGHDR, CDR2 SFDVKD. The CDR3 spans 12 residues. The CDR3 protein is CATSDLLETQYF. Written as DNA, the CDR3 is TGTGCCACCAGTGACCTACTGGAGACCCAGTACTTC.

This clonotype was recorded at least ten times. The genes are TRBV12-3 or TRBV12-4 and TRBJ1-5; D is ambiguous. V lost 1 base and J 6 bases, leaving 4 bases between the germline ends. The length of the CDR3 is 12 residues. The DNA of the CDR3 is TGTGCCAGCAGTTTAGAGGCTCAGCCCCAGCATTTT. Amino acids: CASSLEAQPQHF.